This TCR beta chain originates from a study of T cells in tumors after PD-1 blockade. As for the study in general: Either cemiplimab 350 mg every 2 weeks or pembrolizumab 200 mg every 3 weeks was given. Some patients also took daily vismodegib 150 mg during anti-PD-1 treatment.

The CDR3 is made up of 16 amino acids. In germline, CDR1 is SGHTA, CDR2 FQGTGA. V was clipped by 8 bases and J by 2 bases; unmatched bases: 11. Comments on this clone: Its matching antigen is unknown.

TCRdb's copy holds only in-frame clones and misses some; the assay was immunoSEQ multiplex PCR. The sample includes 10,000 to 15,000 clones, 60% to 70% seen only once; the top ten take approximately 15%. Study-level points and caveats: Expanded exhausted CD8+ clones after therapy were mostly novel clonotypes. Peripheral recruitment is suggested, as some novel exhausted tumor clones were in pre-treatment blood.

The V gene is TRBV7-3, the J gene TRBJ2-2, with 7 bases identical to TRBD2. The clonotype comes from a human donor with basal cell carcinoma. Material: tumor tissue, obtained before anti-PD-1 treatment. CDR3 region: CASGTRLAANTGELFF. The CDR3 coding sequence is TGTGCCAGCGGCACCAGGCTAGCGGCAAACACCGGGGAGCTGTTTTTT.